This T cell receptor beta chain was captured in a study of T cell repertoires in cytomegalovirus infection. The wider study: It can be stated that public TCR beta signatures indicated CMV infection as well as a matching HLA type.

TCRdb reprocessed the reads via MiXCR and lists one record per CDR3 protein. The table lists about 160,000 distinct CDR3 sequences, 17% of them singletons. Germline CDR1 DFQATT, CDR2 SNEGSKA (reference sequence). This CDR3 region has 14 residues. Germline trimming cut 6 bases from V and 6 bases from J; bases unmatched to any gene: 9. A few counts support this clonotype. The sequenced sample was CD8+ T cells from PBMCs. This receptor was obtained from a human donor in good health (CMV status not recorded). Some clones in this sample may be carry-over from other donors' samples. The chain has TRBV20-1 and TRBJ2-2; 8 bases are shared with TRBD1. This CDR3 reads CSATHGQGSGELFF. Written as DNA, the CDR3 is TGCAGTGCAACGCACGGACAGGGATCCGGGGAGCTGTTTTTT.